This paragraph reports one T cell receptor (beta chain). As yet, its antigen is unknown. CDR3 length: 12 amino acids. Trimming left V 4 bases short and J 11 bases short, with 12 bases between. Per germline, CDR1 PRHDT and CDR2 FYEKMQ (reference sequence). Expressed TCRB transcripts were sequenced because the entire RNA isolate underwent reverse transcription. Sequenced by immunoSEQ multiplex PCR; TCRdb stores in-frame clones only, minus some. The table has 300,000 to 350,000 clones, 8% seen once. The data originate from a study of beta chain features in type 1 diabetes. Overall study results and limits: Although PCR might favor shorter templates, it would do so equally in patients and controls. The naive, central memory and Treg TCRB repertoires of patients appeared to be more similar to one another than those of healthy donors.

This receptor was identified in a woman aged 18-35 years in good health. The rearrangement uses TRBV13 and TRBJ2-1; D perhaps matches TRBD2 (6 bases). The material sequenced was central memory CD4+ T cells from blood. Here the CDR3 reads CASSSTGGQQFF. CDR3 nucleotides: TGTGCCAGCAGCTCGACCGGGGGACAGCAGTTCTTC.